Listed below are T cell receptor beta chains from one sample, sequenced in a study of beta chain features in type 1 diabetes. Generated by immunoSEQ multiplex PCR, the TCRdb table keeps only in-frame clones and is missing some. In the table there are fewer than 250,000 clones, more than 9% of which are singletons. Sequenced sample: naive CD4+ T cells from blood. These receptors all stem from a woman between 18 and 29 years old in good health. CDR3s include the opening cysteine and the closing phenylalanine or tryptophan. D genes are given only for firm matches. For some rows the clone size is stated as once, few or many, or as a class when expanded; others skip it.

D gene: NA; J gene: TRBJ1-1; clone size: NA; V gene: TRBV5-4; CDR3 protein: CASTRFLGANTEAFF; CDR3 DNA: TGTGCCAGTACGAGATTTTTAGGGGCGAACACTGAAGCTTTCTTT
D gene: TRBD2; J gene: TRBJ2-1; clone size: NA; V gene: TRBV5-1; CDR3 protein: CASSGTGLAGVYNEQFF; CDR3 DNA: TGCGCCAGCAGCGGAACGGGACTAGCGGGAGTCTACAATGAGCAGTTCTTC
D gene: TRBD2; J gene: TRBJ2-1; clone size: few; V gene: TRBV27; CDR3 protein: CASSPRSGRTNEQFF; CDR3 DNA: TGTGCCAGCAGTCCCCGCAGCGGGAGAACCAATGAGCAGTTCTTC
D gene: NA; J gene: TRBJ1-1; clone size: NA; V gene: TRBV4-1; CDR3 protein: CASSQDLQRTANTEAFF; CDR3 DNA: TGCGCCAGCAGCCAAGATCTCCAAAGGACAGCGAACACTGAAGCTTTCTTT
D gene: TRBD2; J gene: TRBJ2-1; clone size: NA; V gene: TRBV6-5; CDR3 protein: CASSYDGTSGYNEQFF; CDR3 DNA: TGTGCCAGCAGTTACGATGGGACTAGCGGATACAATGAGCAGTTCTTC
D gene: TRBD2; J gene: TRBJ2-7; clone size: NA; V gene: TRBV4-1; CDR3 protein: CASSQLGVGRAGFEGEQYF; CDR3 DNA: TGCGCCAGCAGCCAGTTGGGGGTGGGGCGAGCGGGATTTGAGGGGGAGCAGTACTTC
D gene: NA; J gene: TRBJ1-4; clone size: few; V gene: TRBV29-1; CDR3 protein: CSVDKGEKLFF; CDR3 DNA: TGCAGCGTGGACAAGGGGGAAAAACTGTTTTTT
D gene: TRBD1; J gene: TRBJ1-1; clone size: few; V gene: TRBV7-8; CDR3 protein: CASSLGQGTSAFF; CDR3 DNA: TGTGCCAGCAGCTTGGGACAGGGTACGTCGGCTTTCTTT
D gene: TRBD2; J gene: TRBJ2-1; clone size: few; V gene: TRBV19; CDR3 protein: CASTHTGLAEHNEQFF; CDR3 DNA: TGTGCCAGTACCCACACGGGACTAGCGGAACACAATGAGCAGTTCTTC
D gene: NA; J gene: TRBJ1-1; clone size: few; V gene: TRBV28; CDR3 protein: CASSQGVGNTEAFF; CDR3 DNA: TGTGCCAGCAGCCAAGGTGTGGGCAACACTGAAGCTTTCTTT
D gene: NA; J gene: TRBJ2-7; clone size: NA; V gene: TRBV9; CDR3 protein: CASSFGQGNYEQYF; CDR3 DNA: TGTGCCAGCAGCTTTGGGCAGGGGAACTACGAGCAGTACTTC
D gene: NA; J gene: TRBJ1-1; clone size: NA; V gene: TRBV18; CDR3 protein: CASSPRQGNTEAFF; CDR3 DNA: TGTGCCAGCTCACCAAGACAAGGGAACACTGAAGCTTTCTTT
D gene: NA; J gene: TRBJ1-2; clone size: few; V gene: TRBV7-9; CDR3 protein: CASTLGGNRMPDGYTF; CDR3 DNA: TGTGCCAGCACCCTCGGGGGAAACAGAATGCCCGACGGCTACACCTTC
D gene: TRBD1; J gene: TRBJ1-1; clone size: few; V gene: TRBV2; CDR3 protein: CASRRDRPLNTEAFF; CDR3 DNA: TGTGCCAGCAGAAGGGACAGGCCCTTGAACACTGAAGCTTTCTTT
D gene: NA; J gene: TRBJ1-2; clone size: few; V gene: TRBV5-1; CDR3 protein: CASSPREGNDGYTF; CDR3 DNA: TGCGCCAGCAGCCCTCGGGAAGGGAACGATGGCTACACCTTC
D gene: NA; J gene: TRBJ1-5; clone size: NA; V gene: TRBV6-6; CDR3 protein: CASSPGGPQHF; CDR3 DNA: TGTGCCAGCAGCCCCGGGGGTCCCCAGCATTTT
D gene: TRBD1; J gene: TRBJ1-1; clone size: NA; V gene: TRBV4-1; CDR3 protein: CASSQVGGRVTEAFF; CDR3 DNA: TGCGCCAGCAGCCAAGTAGGGGGCCGGGTCACTGAAGCTTTCTTT
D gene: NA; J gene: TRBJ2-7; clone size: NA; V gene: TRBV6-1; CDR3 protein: CASSLLGGYEQYF; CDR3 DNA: TGTGCCAGCAGCCTTCTCGGGGGCTACGAGCAGTACTTC
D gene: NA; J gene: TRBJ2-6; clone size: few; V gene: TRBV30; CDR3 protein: CAWSVEGNSGANVLTF; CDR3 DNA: TGTGCCTGGAGTGTAGAGGGAAACTCTGGGGCCAACGTCCTGACTTTC
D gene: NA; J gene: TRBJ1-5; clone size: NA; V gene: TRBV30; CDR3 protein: CAWSGRNQPQHF; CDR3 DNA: TGTGCCTGGTCTGGCAGGAATCAGCCCCAGCATTTT
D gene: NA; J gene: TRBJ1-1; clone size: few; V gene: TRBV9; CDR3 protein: CASSVVQGPGAEAFF; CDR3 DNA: TGTGCCAGCAGCGTAGTACAGGGTCCAGGGGCTGAAGCTTTCTTT
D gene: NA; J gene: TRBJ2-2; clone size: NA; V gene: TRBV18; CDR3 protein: CASSPLSGTNTGELFF; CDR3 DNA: TGTGCCAGCTCACCACTAAGCGGAACGAACACCGGGGAGCTGTTTTTT
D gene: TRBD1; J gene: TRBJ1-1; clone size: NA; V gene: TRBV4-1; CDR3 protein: CASSQAGQGDTEAFF; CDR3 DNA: TGCGCCAGCAGCCAAGCAGGACAGGGGGACACTGAAGCTTTCTTT
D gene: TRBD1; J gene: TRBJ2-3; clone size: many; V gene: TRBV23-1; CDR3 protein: CASSQGTGYGTDTQYF; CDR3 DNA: TGCGCCAGCAGTCAAGGGACAGGGTACGGCACAGATACGCAGTATTTT
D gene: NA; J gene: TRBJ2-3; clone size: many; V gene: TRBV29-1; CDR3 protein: CSVSDSSPQYF; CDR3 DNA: TGCAGCGTTAGCGACAGTTCTCCGCAGTATTTT
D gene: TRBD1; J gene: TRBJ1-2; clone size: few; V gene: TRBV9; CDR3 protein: CASSVGDRELEGYTF; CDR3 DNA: TGTGCCAGCAGCGTAGGGGACAGGGAGCTCGAAGGCTACACCTTC
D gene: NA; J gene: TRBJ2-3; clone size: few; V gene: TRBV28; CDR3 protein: CASTDPGADTQYF; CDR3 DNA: TGTGCCAGCACCGACCCAGGGGCAGATACGCAGTATTTT
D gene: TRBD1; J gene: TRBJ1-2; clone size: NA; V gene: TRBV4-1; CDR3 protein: CASSRPGQGPRGYTF; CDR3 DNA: TGCGCCAGCAGCCGGCCGGGACAGGGGCCGCGGGGCTACACCTTC
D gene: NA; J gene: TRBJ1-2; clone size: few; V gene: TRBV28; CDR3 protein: CASTPRGGNYGYTF; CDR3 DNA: TGTGCCAGCACCCCGCGGGGGGGGAACTATGGCTACACCTTC
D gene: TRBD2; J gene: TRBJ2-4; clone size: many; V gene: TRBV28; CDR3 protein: CASSIGGTKNIQYF; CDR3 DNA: TGTGCCAGCAGCATCGGGGGGACCAAAAACATTCAGTACTTC
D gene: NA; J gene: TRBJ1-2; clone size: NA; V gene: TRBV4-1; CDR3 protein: CASSYPGTNPNYGYTF; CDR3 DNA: TGCGCCAGCAGCTACCCGGGGACTAATCCTAACTATGGCTACACCTTC
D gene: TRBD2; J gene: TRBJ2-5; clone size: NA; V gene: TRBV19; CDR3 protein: CASSTGLAGEETQYF; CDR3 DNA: TGTGCCAGTAGTACGGGACTAGCGGGGGAAGAGACCCAGTACTTC
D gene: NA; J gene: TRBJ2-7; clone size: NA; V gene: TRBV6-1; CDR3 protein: CASSEALLYEQYF; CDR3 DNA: TGTGCCAGCAGTGAAGCCCTCCTTTACGAGCAGTACTTC
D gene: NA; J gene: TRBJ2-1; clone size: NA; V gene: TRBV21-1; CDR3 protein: CASSKEGRAGRLSQFF; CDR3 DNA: TGTGCCAGCAGCAAAGAAGGCAGGGCGGGACGGCTGTCGCAGTTCTTC
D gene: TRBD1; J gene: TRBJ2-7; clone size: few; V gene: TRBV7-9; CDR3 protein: CASSASGTGGGWSYEQYF; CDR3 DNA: TGTGCCAGCAGCGCTTCCGGGACAGGGGGTGGTTGGTCCTACGAGCAGTACTTC
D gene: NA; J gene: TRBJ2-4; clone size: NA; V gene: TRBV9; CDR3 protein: CASSARDNPLRDIQYF; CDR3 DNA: TGTGCCAGCAGCGCCCGGGACAATCCCCTCAGAGACATTCAGTACTTC
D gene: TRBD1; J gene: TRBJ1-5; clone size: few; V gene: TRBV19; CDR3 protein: CASALTGGHQPQHF; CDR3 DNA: TGTGCCAGTGCACTGACAGGGGGCCATCAGCCCCAGCATTTT
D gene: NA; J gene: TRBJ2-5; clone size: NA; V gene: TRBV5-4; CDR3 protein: CASSDRGQGEETQYF; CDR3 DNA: TGTGCCAGCAGCGACCGGGGGCAGGGGGAAGAGACCCAGTACTTC
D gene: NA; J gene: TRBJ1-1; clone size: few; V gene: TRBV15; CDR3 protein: CATSQGWGTEAFF; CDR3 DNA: TGTGCCACCAGTCAGGGGTGGGGCACTGAAGCTTTCTTT
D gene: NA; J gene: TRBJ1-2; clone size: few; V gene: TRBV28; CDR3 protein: CASCVEGTIYGYTF; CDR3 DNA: TGTGCCAGCTGTGTAGAGGGGACAATCTATGGCTACACCTTC
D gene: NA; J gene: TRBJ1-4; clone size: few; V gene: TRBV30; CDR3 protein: CACSPTRGEGLFF; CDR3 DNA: TGTGCCTGCTCTCCTACGCGGGGTGAAGGACTGTTTTTT
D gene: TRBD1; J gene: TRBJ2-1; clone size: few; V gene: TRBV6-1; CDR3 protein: CASSGRTGLINEQFF; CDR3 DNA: TGTGCCAGCAGCGGACGGACAGGGTTAATCAATGAGCAGTTCTTC
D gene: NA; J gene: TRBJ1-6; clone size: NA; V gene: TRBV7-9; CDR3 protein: CASSLAGGSPLHF; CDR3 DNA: TGTGCCAGCAGCTTAGCAGGGGGATCACCCCTCCACTTT
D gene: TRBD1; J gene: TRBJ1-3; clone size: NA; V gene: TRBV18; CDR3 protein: CASSPPGQIFSGNTIYF; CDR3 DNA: TGTGCCAGCTCACCACCGGGACAGATCTTCTCTGGAAACACCATATATTTT
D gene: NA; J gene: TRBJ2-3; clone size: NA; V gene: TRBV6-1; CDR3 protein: CASSEQVRGADTQYF; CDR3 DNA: TGTGCCAGCAGTGAACAGGTCAGGGGAGCGGATACGCAGTATTTT
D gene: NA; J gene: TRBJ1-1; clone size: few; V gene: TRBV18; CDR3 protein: CASSPQENTEAFF; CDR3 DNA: TGTGCCAGCTCCCCTCAGGAGAACACTGAAGCTTTCTTT
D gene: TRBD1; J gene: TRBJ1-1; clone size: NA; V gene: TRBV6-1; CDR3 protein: CASRTETGFTEAFF; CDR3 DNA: TGTGCCAGCAGGACAGAGACAGGGTTCACTGAAGCTTTCTTT
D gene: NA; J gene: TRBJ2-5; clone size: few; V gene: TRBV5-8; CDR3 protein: CASSLATGKETQYF; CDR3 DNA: TGTGCCAGCAGCTTGGCTACAGGGAAAGAGACCCAGTACTTC
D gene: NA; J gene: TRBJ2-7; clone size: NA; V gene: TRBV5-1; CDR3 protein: CASSLDDYYEQYF; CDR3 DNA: TGCGCCAGCAGCTTGGACGACTACTACGAGCAGTACTTC
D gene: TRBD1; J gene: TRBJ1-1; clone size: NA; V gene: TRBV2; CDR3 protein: CASGGQGATEAFF; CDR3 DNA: TGTGCCAGCGGGGGACAGGGAGCCACTGAAGCTTTCTTT
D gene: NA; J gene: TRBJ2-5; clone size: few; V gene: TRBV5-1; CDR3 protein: CASRMEAGLQETQYF; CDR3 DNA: TGCGCCAGCCGCATGGAGGCCGGACTCCAAGAGACCCAGTACTTC
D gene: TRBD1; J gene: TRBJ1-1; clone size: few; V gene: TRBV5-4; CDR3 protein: CASSRDSMNTEAFF; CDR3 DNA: TGTGCCAGCAGCCGGGACAGTATGAACACTGAAGCTTTCTTT
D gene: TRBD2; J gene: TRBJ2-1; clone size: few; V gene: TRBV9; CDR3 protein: CASSPVPGLAGVGEQFF; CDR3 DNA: TGTGCCAGCAGCCCCGTCCCGGGACTAGCGGGAGTGGGTGAGCAGTTCTTC
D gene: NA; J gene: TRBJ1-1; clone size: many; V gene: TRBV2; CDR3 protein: CASSQQGSGKTEAFF; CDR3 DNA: TGTGCCAGCAGTCAACAGGGAAGTGGCAAGACTGAAGCTTTCTTT